This T cell receptor (beta chain) was captured by sequencing in a study of blood T cell repertoires in COVID-19. Study context: Acute and convalescent COVID-19 samples came from the United States, Italy and Spain. Nucleic acid was either cDNA or gDNA, and it came from T cells, B-cell-depleted T cells, or PBMCs.

Concerning this clone: Mismatch with germline at one junction end may stem from a read error.

This CDR3 has 14 residues. Germline V gene lookup returns CDR1 MDHEN and CDR2 SYDVKM. As handled by the study authors: Amplifying reference gene primers gave estimates of nucleated cell counts. Clones were sequenced by immunoSEQ multiplex PCR, and TCRdb holds only the in-frame ones, with some missing. For V, J and clone size, that table is used; D and trimming come from the DNA. There are under 150,000 clones in the sample; about nine tenths occur only once, and approximately 3.7% lies in the top ten. The chain uses TRBV28 and TRBJ2-5; D possibly corresponds to TRBD2 (5 bases). Input material: peripheral blood. This TCR derives from a man between 50 and 59 years old with active COVID-19. The CDR3 sequence: CASSSGLVTDLRDF. CDR3 coding DNA: TGTGCCAGCAGTTCCGGACTGGTTACGGACCTGAGGGACTTC.